Reported below is one T cell receptor (beta chain). This clone occurred once. What this receptor recognizes is not known. No much larger clonotype is one base removed from it; base qualities were not supplied. The donors were healthy, HIV-negative adults who had no recently reported acute infections or vaccinations. All donors were Caucasian adults living in Nashville, Tennessee, USA. CD4+ T cells were enriched by magnetic negative selection; naive cells were then positively selected on CD45RA, and the negative fraction formed the memory subset. After blood collection by leukapheresis, PBMCs were isolated using Ficoll-Histopaque density gradient centrifugation and then cryopreserved in the vapor phase of liquid nitrogen. Analytical flow cytometry was used to check the purity and quantity of every magnetically sorted T cell population. Genomic DNA was isolated from each sorted fraction and quantified by UV absorbance on a Nanodrop 2000c.

This sample was taken from a study of shared clonotypes between healthy human individuals (dated by TCRdb to the early 2020s). Study-wide context: The cohort included three men and two women between 18 and 49 years of age. To estimate repertoire size and how much clonotype sharing occurs between individuals, the study deeply sequenced the blood TCR repertoires of roughly 5 healthy adults. Per donor, leukapheresis produced somewhere between about 0.8 and 9 billion PBMCs. For each donor, CD4 naive and CD4 memory were each run on three plates, CD8 naive on two plates, and CD8 memory on one plate. To increase sequencing depth and limit assay-specific biases, TCR repertoire library preparation and sequencing were carried out by different laboratories using diverse techniques. Overall study results and their limits: Because the study included a small number of donors, the genetic and exposure-history diversity represented was limited. Sampling was restricted to blood, and TCR repertoires in tissues likely differ from the TCR repertoires found in blood. Naive subsets generally had larger estimated clonotype richness than memory subsets did. Across four donors, approximately 4.6% of naive CD4, around 3.5% of naive CD8, approximately 2.5% of memory CD4, and around 0.4% of memory CD8 clonotypes were shared. Pairwise subsampling indicated that sequencing depth was expected to affect the degree of clonotype sharing among donors. Even with the large sequencing depth, rarefaction of the sorted-subset datasets indicated that sequencing was incomplete. Compared with non-shared clonotypes, the clonotypes found in all four sorted-subset donors had higher generation probabilities.

Using the deep immunoSEQ assay, multiplex PCR amplified TCR CDR3 regions from genomic DNA. For each cell subset, the extracted genomic DNA was distributed evenly across all wells of several immunoSEQ 96-well plates, and each plate served as one replicate. For sorted subsets, roughly 0.2 ug genomic DNA, equal to 30,000 or so T cell genomes, was loaded into each replicate PCR. Purified libraries were measured with a Qubit 3.0 fluorometer, size-checked on a Bioanalyzer 2100, and measured again with the KAPA Library Quantification kit. A separate single-read 150-cycle Illumina NextSeq 550 flow cell was used to sequence each immunoSEQ 96-well plate. The source study handled its data this way. Because the immunoSEQ output included only junctional sequences and no quality scores, the filtering could not be the same as the filtering used for full-length reads. Sequences were annotated with PyIR, a Python wrapper for IgBLAST v1.9, using IMGT germline references to assign V/J genes and CDR3. Reads with weak V/J assignments (E-value above 1e-6), missing CDR3, stop codons, out-of-frame junctions, or ambiguous translated residues were removed. V3J clonotypes were defined by identical inferred V gene, J gene, and CDR3 amino acid sequence. Percentage overlap between repertoires was computed as shared unique clonotypes divided by the size of the smaller repertoire. RTK rarefaction, the Chao1 estimator, and Recon v2.1 estimates of unobserved clonotypes were used to assess repertoire richness. For all TCRbeta clonotypes obtained by the gDNA method from four donors, generation probabilities were computed with OLGA. TCRdb limited this immuneACCESS table to in-frame rearrangements with V and J called. A share of clones is missing; checked studies link under half to unresolved V genes, and the rest is unexplained. That table furnishes V, J and clone size, whereas the DNA furnished D and trimming. In all, the sample holds 2,500,000 or so clones, and around 94% of those were seen once. Clones ranked in the top ten supply roughly 0.14% of the sample.

Deletion took 4 bases off V and 3 bases off J, with a span of 13 bases between the germline ends. Reading from cysteine to phenylalanine, the CDR3 counts 15 amino acids. The entry retains the CDR3 DNA only, 45 bases that are in frame from base 1. Per the germline V gene, SGDLS is the CDR1 and YYNGEE is the CDR2. The rearrangement combines TRBV9 with TRBJ1-4; the D segment cannot be called with confidence. The clonotype was recovered from a man aged 18 to 29 in good health. Sequencing was carried out using naive CD4+ T cells sorted from blood. This specimen's cell subset or site label, per the study, means: CD45RA+ positively selected. The nucleotide sequence is given as TGTGCCAGCAGCCTCAGAGCACAGTCTAATGAAAAACTGTTTTTT. This codes for CASSLRAQSNEKLFF. Joined to the reference TRBV9 and TRBJ1-4 proteins, this CDR3 gives the full variable domain: DSGVTQTPKHLITATGQRVTLRCSPRSGDLSVYWYQQSLDQGLQFLIQYYNGEERAKGNILERFSAQQFPDLHSELNLSSLELGDSALYFCASSLRAQSNEKLFFGSGTQLSVL.